Listed below are T cell receptor beta chains from one sample, sequenced in a study of technical replicates of blood from a handful of donors. The table came from immunoSEQ multiplex PCR; TCRdb's copy has only in-frame clones and leaves some out. In the table there are around 92,000 clones, 95% of which are singletons. Material: T cells isolated from PBMCs. The receptor source for this set is a human donor in good health. CDR3s include the opening cysteine and the closing phenylalanine or tryptophan. The D gene is left open where the match is weak. Clone size appears in some rows only: once, few, many, or a class for an expanded clone.

V: TRBV4-1
D: TRBD2
J: TRBJ2-3
size: once
DNA: TGCGCCAGCAGCCTAATTAGCGGGGGGCGTACAGATACGCAGTATTTT
CDR3: CASSLISGGRTDTQYF

V: TRBV30
D: .
J: TRBJ1-4
size: .
DNA: TGTGCCTGGAGTCACCGGACGTACCCGGGAGAAAAACTGTTTTTT
CDR3: CAWSHRTYPGEKLFF

V: TRBV6-1
D: TRBD1
J: TRBJ1-2
size: .
DNA: TGTGCCAGCAGGGCGACAGGGGGCAACTATGGCTACACCTTC
CDR3: CASRATGGNYGYTF

V: TRBV7-9
D: .
J: TRBJ1-2
size: .
DNA: TGTGCCAGCAGCTTAATCAGTCAAGGGGCCTATGGCTACACCTTC
CDR3: CASSLISQGAYGYTF

V: TRBV30
D: .
J: TRBJ1-1
size: .
DNA: TGTGCCTGGAGAAACAGGGAGATGAACACTGAAGCTTTCTTT
CDR3: CAWRNREMNTEAFF

V: TRBV9
D: TRBD1
J: TRBJ2-3
size: .
DNA: TGTGCCAGCAGCACTCCGGGACAGGGGTTATCCCACACAGATACGCAGTATTTT
CDR3: CASSTPGQGLSHTDTQYF

V: TRBV19
D: .
J: TRBJ1-5
size: .
DNA: TGTGCCAGTAGTATGGCGGATAGCAATCAGCCCCAGCATTTT
CDR3: CASSMADSNQPQHF

V: TRBV14
D: .
J: TRBJ2-3
size: .
DNA: TGTGCCAGCAGCCAAGATTTTGCACAGGGAGAGGGAGATACGCAGTATTTT
CDR3: CASSQDFAQGEGDTQYF

V: TRBV6-1
D: .
J: TRBJ2-1
size: .
DNA: TGTGCCAGCAGTGAACGCCAGGGGTTGGGCAATGAGCAGTTCTTC
CDR3: CASSERQGLGNEQFF

V: TRBV2
D: .
J: TRBJ1-1
size: .
DNA: TGTGCCAGCAGTACCCAGGGGCCACTGAACACTGAAGCTTTCTTT
CDR3: CASSTQGPLNTEAFF

V: TRBV7-9
D: TRBD1
J: TRBJ1-1
size: few
DNA: TGTGCCAGCAGCTCAAGACAGGGGGTGAGGACTGAAGCTTTCTTT
CDR3: CASSSRQGVRTEAFF

V: TRBV5-6
D: .
J: TRBJ2-1
size: .
DNA: TGTGCCAGCAGCTTTGAGCTTGCGGGTTCCTACAATGAGCAGTTCTTC
CDR3: CASSFELAGSYNEQFF

V: TRBV9
D: .
J: TRBJ1-5
size: .
DNA: TGTGCCAGCAGCGAGGGACATTATAGCAATCAGCCCCAGCATTTT
CDR3: CASSEGHYSNQPQHF

V: TRBV18
D: TRBD1
J: TRBJ1-5
size: .
DNA: TGTGCCAGCTCACCACGACAGGGGGATTATAGCAATCAGCCCCAGCATTTT
CDR3: CASSPRQGDYSNQPQHF

V: TRBV9
D: .
J: TRBJ1-4
size: .
DNA: TGTGCCAGCAGCGTAGCGGGGAATGAAAAACTGTTTTTT
CDR3: CASSVAGNEKLFF

V: TRBV19
D: .
J: TRBJ1-5
size: .
DNA: TGTGCCAGTAGTACAGGGGCTGGGAATGGGTTTCAGCCCCAGCATTTT
CDR3: CASSTGAGNGFQPQHF

V: TRBV7-9
D: TRBD2
J: TRBJ2-5
size: .
DNA: TGTGCCAGCAGCTTAACTGTGGCGGGAGGGCCGGAGACCCAGTACTTC
CDR3: CASSLTVAGGPETQYF

V: TRBV27
D: TRBD1
J: TRBJ2-3
size: .
DNA: TGTGCCAGCAGTACGGACAGGGGACGAGATACGCAGTATTTT
CDR3: CASSTDRGRDTQYF

V: TRBV25-1
D: .
J: TRBJ1-4
size: .
DNA: TGTGCCAGCAGGAGGGGGAGTGAAGAAAAACTGTTTTTT
CDR3: CASRRGSEEKLFF

V: TRBV7-2
D: TRBD2
J: TRBJ2-1
size: .
DNA: TGTGCCAGCAGTTTAGCGGGAGGCAACAATGAGCAGTTCTTC
CDR3: CASSLAGGNNEQFF

V: TRBV14
D: .
J: TRBJ2-1
size: .
DNA: TGTGCCAGCAGCCAAGAGCAGGGGAGCGAGCAGTTCTTC
CDR3: CASSQEQGSEQFF

V: TRBV18
D: TRBD1
J: TRBJ2-1
size: once
DNA: TGTGCCAGCTCACGGCGACAGGGGCTAAACAATGAGCAGTTCTTC
CDR3: CASSRRQGLNNEQFF

V: TRBV21-1
D: .
J: TRBJ2-3
size: .
DNA: TGTGCCAGCAGCACATCTCTCAGGCAGACCGGGACTAGCGGTTCAGATACGCAGTATTTT
CDR3: CASSTSLRQTGTSGSDTQYF

V: TRBV2
D: .
J: TRBJ2-7
size: .
DNA: TGTGCCAGCAGTGCCGGGTATTCCTACGAGCAGTACTTC
CDR3: CASSAGYSYEQYF

V: TRBV12-5
D: .
J: TRBJ2-3
size: once
DNA: TGTGCTAGTGGTCCCTCGGGCACAGATACGCAGTATTTT
CDR3: CASGPSGTDTQYF

V: TRBV27
D: TRBD2
J: TRBJ2-1
size: .
DNA: TGTGCCAGCAGTTTGATAGCGGGTACCTACAATGAGCAGTTCTTC
CDR3: CASSLIAGTYNEQFF

V: TRBV9
D: .
J: TRBJ1-6
size: .
DNA: TGTGCCAGCAGCGTAGACAGTTTTTATAGCTCCTATAATTCACCCCTCCACTTT
CDR3: CASSVDSFYSSYNSPLHF

V: TRBV18
D: .
J: TRBJ1-1
size: .
DNA: TGTGCCAGCTCACCGAGCGGGGGACTGGACACTGAAGCTTTCTTT
CDR3: CASSPSGGLDTEAFF

V: TRBV19
D: TRBD2
J: TRBJ2-1
size: .
DNA: TGTGCCAGTAGTCTCCCAGCGGGGGGATCTGTCGCCTACAATGAGCAGTTCTTC
CDR3: CASSLPAGGSVAYNEQFF

V: TRBV7-3
D: TRBD1
J: TRBJ2-3
size: .
DNA: TGTGCCAGCAGCTTCTCGGGACAGGGCAGAGCAGATACGCAGTATTTT
CDR3: CASSFSGQGRADTQYF

V: TRBV7-9
D: TRBD2
J: TRBJ2-3
size: once
DNA: TGTGCCAGCAGCCGACTAGCGGGAGACAGCACAGATACGCAGTATTTT
CDR3: CASSRLAGDSTDTQYF

V: TRBV6-5
D: .
J: TRBJ1-3
size: .
DNA: TGTGCCAGCAGTCGAGGATACTCTGGAAACACCATATATTTT
CDR3: CASSRGYSGNTIYF

V: TRBV14
D: .
J: TRBJ2-2
size: .
DNA: TGTGCCAGCAGCCGAGGAGGGAAAACCGGGGAGCTGTTTTTT
CDR3: CASSRGGKTGELFF

V: TRBV28
D: .
J: TRBJ2-7
size: .
DNA: TGTGCCAGCAGTTTATCGATAACTACGGGCGAGCAGTACTTC
CDR3: CASSLSITTGEQYF

V: TRBV28
D: TRBD1
J: TRBJ1-5
size: once
DNA: TGTGCCAGCCAGGGGGTGACTAGCAATCAGCCCCAGCATTTT
CDR3: CASQGVTSNQPQHF

V: TRBV4-1
D: .
J: TRBJ2-2
size: .
DNA: TGCGCCAGCAGCCAAGCGTACACCGGGGAGCTGTTTTTT
CDR3: CASSQAYTGELFF

V: TRBV7-6
D: .
J: TRBJ2-2
size: once
DNA: TGTGCCAGCAGCTTAGTCGGGAATACCGGGGAGCTGTTTTTT
CDR3: CASSLVGNTGELFF

V: TRBV6-1
D: .
J: TRBJ1-1
size: .
DNA: TGTGCCAGCAGTGCAACAGGGCCGAACACTGAAGCTTTCTTT
CDR3: CASSATGPNTEAFF

V: TRBV11-3
D: .
J: TRBJ2-3
size: .
DNA: TGTGCCAGCAGGCGAAGACTAGTCGATACGCAGTATTTT
CDR3: CASRRRLVDTQYF